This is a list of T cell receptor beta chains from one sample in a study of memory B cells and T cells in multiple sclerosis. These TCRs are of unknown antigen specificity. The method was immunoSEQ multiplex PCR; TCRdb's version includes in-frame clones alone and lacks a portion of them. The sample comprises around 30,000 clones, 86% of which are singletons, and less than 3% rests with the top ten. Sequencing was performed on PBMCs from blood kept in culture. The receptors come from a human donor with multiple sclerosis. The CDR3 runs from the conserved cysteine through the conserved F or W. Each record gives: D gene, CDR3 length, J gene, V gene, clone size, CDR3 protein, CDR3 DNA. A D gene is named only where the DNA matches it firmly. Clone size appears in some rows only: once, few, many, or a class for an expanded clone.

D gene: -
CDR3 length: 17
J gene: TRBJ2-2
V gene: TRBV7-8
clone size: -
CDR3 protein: CASSLPSDTQRGRELFF
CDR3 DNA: TGTGCCAGCAGCTTACCCAGTGACACGCAAAGGGGGAGGGAGCTGTTTTTT

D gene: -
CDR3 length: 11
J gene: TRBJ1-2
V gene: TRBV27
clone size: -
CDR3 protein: CGRTANYGYTF
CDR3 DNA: TGTGGACGTACAGCTAACTATGGCTACACCTTC

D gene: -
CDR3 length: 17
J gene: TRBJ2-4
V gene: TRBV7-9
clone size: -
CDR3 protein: CASSLAPRGVGEDIQYF
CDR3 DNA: TGTGCCAGCAGCTTAGCGCCCAGGGGCGTTGGGGAGGACATTCAGTACTTC

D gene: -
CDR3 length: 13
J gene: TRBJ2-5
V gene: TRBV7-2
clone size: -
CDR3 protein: CASSLTFGETQYF
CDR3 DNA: TGTGCCAGCAGCTTAACATTTGGGGAGACCCAGTACTTC

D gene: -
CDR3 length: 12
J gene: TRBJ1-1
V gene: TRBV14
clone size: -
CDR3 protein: CASSQVSVGAFF
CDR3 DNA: TGTGCCAGCAGCCAAGTCTCGGTGGGGGCTTTCTTT

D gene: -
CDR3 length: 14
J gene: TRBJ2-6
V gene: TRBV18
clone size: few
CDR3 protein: CASSPPIGANVLTF
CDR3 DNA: TGTGCCAGCTCACCACCGATTGGGGCCAACGTCCTGACTTTC

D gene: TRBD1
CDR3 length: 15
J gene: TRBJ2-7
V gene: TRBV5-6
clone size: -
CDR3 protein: CASSSLRQGFGEQYF
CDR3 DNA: TGTGCCAGCAGCTCACTGCGACAGGGGTTCGGCGAGCAGTACTTC

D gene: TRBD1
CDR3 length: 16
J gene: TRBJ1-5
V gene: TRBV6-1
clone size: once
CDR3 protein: CASSDEYGTGNQPQHF
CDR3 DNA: TGTGCCAGCAGTGATGAGTACGGGACAGGCAATCAGCCCCAGCATTTT

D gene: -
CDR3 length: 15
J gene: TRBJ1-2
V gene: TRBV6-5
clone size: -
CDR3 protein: CASRKTGTSRGGYTF
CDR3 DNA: TGTGCCAGCAGAAAAACAGGGACCTCCCGGGGTGGCTACACCTTC

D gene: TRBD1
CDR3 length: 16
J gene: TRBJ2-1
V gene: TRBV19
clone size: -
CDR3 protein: CASSPDRGSSYNEQFF
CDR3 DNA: TGTGCCAGTAGTCCGGACAGGGGGAGCTCCTACAATGAGCAGTTCTTC

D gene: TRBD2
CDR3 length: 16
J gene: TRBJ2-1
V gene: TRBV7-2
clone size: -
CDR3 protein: CASSRSSGSSYNEQFF
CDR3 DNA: TGTGCCAGCAGCAGATCTAGCGGGAGCTCCTACAATGAGCAGTTCTTC

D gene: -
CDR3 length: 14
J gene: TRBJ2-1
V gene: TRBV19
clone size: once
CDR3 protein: CASSMGVGTHEQFF
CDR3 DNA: TGTGCCAGTAGTATGGGAGTAGGGACTCATGAGCAGTTCTTC

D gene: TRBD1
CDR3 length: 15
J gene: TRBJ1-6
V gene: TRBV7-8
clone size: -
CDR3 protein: CASSLGDSVNSPLHF
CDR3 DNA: TGTGCCAGCAGCTTAGGGGACAGTGTTAATTCACCCCTCCACTTT

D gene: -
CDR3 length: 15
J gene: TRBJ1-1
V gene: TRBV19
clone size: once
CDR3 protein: CASSELWAPTTEAFF
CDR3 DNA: TGTGCCAGTAGCGAATTATGGGCCCCGACGACTGAAGCTTTCTTT

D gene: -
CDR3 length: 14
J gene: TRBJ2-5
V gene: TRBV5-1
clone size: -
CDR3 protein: CASSLLGGSYGQYF
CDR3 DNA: TGCGCCAGCAGTTTATTGGGCGGGTCCTACGGGCAGTACTTC

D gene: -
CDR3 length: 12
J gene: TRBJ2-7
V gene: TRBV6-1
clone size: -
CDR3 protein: CASSDGNYEQYF
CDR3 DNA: TGTGCCAGCAGCGATGGGAACTACGAGCAGTACTTC

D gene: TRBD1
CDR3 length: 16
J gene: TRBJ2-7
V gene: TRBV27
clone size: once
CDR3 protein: CASSLTPGTGVHEQYF
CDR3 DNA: TGTGCCAGCAGTTTAACACCCGGGACAGGGGTCCACGAGCAGTACTTC

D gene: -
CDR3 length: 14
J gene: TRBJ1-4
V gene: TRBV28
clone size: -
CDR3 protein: CASRGGLTNEKLFF
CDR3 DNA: TGTGCCAGCAGGGGTGGTCTGACTAATGAAAAACTGTTTTTT

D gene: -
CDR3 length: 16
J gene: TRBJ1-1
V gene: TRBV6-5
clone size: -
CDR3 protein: CASSYGGPEGNTEAFF
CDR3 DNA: TGTGCCAGCAGTTACGGGGGCCCAGAGGGGAACACTGAAGCTTTCTTT

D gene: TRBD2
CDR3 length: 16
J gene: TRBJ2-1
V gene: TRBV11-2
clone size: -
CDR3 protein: CASSLGGGSSYNEQFF
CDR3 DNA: TGTGCCAGCAGCTTAGGGGGCGGGAGCTCCTACAATGAGCAGTTCTTC

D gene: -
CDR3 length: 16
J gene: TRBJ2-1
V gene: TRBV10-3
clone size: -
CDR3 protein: CAISGGPQSSYNEQFF
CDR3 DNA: TGTGCCATCAGTGGAGGACCGCAGAGCTCCTACAATGAGCAGTTCTTC